This T cell receptor (beta chain) was profiled in a study of CD8+CD57+ T cells in acquired aplastic anemia. Study at large: Across the sorted CD4+ and CD8+ cells, DNA amounts averaged about 3 ug. Healthy CD8+ samples averaged around 10 million reads. Findings and caveats of the study: There were twenty-nine CD8+ CDR3 sequences that occurred in both patients and controls.

Using genomic DNA as the template, TCR beta VDJ and CDR3 profiling was carried out. MiXCR, run by TCRdb on the reads, gives a single entry per CDR3 protein. The table lists hundreds of thousands of distinct CDR3 sequences, about two thirds of them singletons. Notes on this clonotype: Its antigen is unknown.

Germline CDR1 reads SGHNT; CDR2 reads YYREEE (reference sequence). The CDR3 is 15 amino acids. V lost 4 bases to trimming and J lost 5 bases, with 13 bases between them. The chain uses TRBV5-4 and TRBJ1-6, with a possible D match to TRBD1 (6 bases). The sequencing sample was made of sorted CD4+, CD8+, or CD8+CD57+ T cells (not recorded which) from PBMCs. This TCR was recovered from a human donor in good health, serving as a control. In nucleotides, the CDR3 is TGTGCCAGCAGCAGACAGGTCACGAATAATTCACCCCTCCACTTT. It is translated as CASSRQVTNNSPLHF.